These 32 T cell receptor beta chains were sequenced from one sample in a study of a mutant IDH1 vaccine in newly diagnosed glioma. Produced via immunoSEQ multiplex PCR; TCRdb's table is partial and in-frame only. The table records about 35,000 clones, about 80% of them present only once. The antigens of these receptors remain unknown. Indicated time point: week 11, during vaccination. Each dose of the vaccine consisted of 300 ug of mutant IDH1 20-mer peptide, with topical imiquimod. The specimen comprised peripheral blood mononuclear cells (PBMCs), sampled from a glioma patient whose treatment included an IDH1 peptide vaccine. The receptor source for this set is a woman aged 25 to 39 with glioma. Some clones in this sample may be carry-over from other donors' samples.

This rearrangement joins TRBV5-4 to TRBJ2-7, with TRBD1 as a possible D gene (7 bases). The V and J ends lost 4 bases and 1 base respectively, with 12 bases between them. Germline CDR1 is SGHNT and CDR2 is YYREEE (reference sequence). The CDR3 consists of 14 residues. The CDR3 DNA sequence: TGTGCCAGCAGCGGGGGGACAGCTTCCTACGAGCAGTACTTC. This codes for CASSGGTASYEQYF.

The chain employs TRBV7-9 and TRBJ1-1, with D tentatively TRBD1 (5 bases). Germline assignment: CDR1 SEHNR and CDR2 FQNEAQ (reference sequence). V lost 5 bases and J 8 bases, leaving 12 bases between the germline ends. CDR3 length: 12 amino acids. The CDR3 region is CASSMGLLEAFF. In DNA, the CDR3 is TGTGCCAGCAGCATGGGACTTCTAGAAGCTTTCTTT.

The chain joins TRBV6-1 to TRBJ1-3; maybe TRBD1 (5 bases). The ends were cut back, 5 bases at V and 5 bases at J, with 13 bases in the middle. CDR1 is MNHNS and CDR2 is SASEGT in the germline V gene. The CDR3 extends over 14 amino acids. The CDR3 sequence is CASSQGHMRNTIYF. CDR3 nucleotides: TGTGCCAGCAGTCAGGGCCATATGAGAAACACCATATATTTT.

This sequence joins TRBV11-3 and TRBJ1-3, with unresolved D. CDR1 and CDR2 from the germline V gene are SGHNT and YENEEA. Trimming took 5 bases from V and 4 from J, leaving 9 bases between them. The CDR3 loop spans 13 amino acids. CDR3 coding DNA: TGTGCCAGCAGCCCCCCGGGAGGAAACACCATATATTTT. Protein product: CASSPPGGNTIYF.

This chain connects TRBV6-1 to TRBJ2-7; TRBD2 is a possible D gene (5 bases). Germline V gene lookup returns CDR1 MNHNS and CDR2 SASEGT. This CDR3 contains 13 residues. Between the trimmed V and J ends, which lost 5 bases and 0 bases, there was a span of 8 bases. Here the CDR3 DNA reads TGTGCCAGCAGTCCGGGATTCTCCTACGAGCAGTACTTC. It specifies CASSPGFSYEQYF.

This rearrangement joins TRBV12-5 to TRBJ1-5; D might be TRBD1 (6 bases). The CDR3 has 14 residues. Germline lookup yields CDR1 LGHNT and CDR2 FRNRAP. The V end lost 6 bases, the J end lost 6 bases, and 15 bases lay between the germline ends. The CDR3 protein is CASGHLQGGQPQHF. CDR3 in DNA: TGTGCTAGTGGCCACTTACAGGGTGGTCAGCCCCAGCATTTT. Together with reference TRBV12-5 and TRBJ1-5, the CDR3 gives the full variable domain: DARVTQTPRHKVTEMGQEVTMRCQPILGHNTVFWYRQTMMQGLELLAYFRNRAPLDDSGMPKDRFSAEMPDATLATLKIQPSEPRDSAVYFCASGHLQGGQPQHFGDGTRLSIL.

The rearrangement uses TRBV7-9 and TRBJ2-7; D is perhaps TRBD1 or TRBD2 (5 bases each). CDR3 length: 14 amino acids. Germline V gives CDR1 SEHNR, CDR2 FQNEAQ (reference sequence). V lost 3 bases and J 5 bases, leaving 14 bases between the germline ends. The CDR3 DNA sequence: TGTGCCAGCAGCTTGAGTCAGGGACGAAACGAGCAGTACTTC. This gives the protein CASSLSQGRNEQYF.

The chain joins TRBV14 to TRBJ2-5; tentative D call: TRBD2 (5 bases). Trimming shortened V by 0 bases and J by 0 bases, and 11 bases separated the two germline ends. The CDR3 contains 16 residues. CDR1 SGHDN and CDR2 FVKESK come from the germline V gene. The DNA for the CDR3 is TGTGCCAGCAGCCAAGAGACACGGGATTACCAAGAGACCCAGTACTTC. Encoded protein: CASSQETRDYQETQYF.

The chain couples TRBV9 to TRBJ1-2; D remains ambiguous. Germline CDR1 is SGDLS and CDR2 is YYNGEE. This CDR3 is built from 16 residues. The V end was cut by 0 bases, the J end by 0 bases, with 12 bases between. The CDR3 loop reads CASSVGQGGTNYGYTF. The CDR3 DNA follows: TGTGCCAGCAGCGTAGGGCAAGGCGGAACTAACTATGGCTACACCTTC. Full variable domain (outside the CDR3, taken from reference TRBV9 and TRBJ1-2): DSGVTQTPKHLITATGQRVTLRCSPRSGDLSVYWYQQSLDQGLQFLIQYYNGEERAKGNILERFSAQQFPDLHSELNLSSLELGDSALYFCASSVGQGGTNYGYTFGSGTRLTVV.

This clone was counted a single time. V usage is TRBV5-5 and J usage is TRBJ2-7; TRBD2 might be the D (5 bases). CDR1 and CDR2 from the germline V gene are SGHKS and YYEKEE (reference sequence). This CDR3 region has 15 residues. Trimming removed 0 bases at V and 1 base at J, with 11 bases between. For the CDR3, the DNA is TGTGCCAGCAGCTTGGGGGCGGGTTGGTCCTACGAGCAGTACTTC. Its protein product is CASSLGAGWSYEQYF.

The gene calls are TRBV30 and TRBJ2-7; 7 nucleotides agree with TRBD1. Germline lookup yields CDR1 GTSNPN and CDR2 SVGIG (reference sequence). V trimming: 3 bases; J trimming: 0 bases; junction bases outside the gene matches: 2. CDR3 size: 13 residues. CDR3 loop: CAWSGDSSYEQYF. CDR3 DNA sequence: TGTGCCTGGAGCGGGGACAGCTCCTACGAGCAGTACTTC. The full variable domain, in which reference TRBV30 and TRBJ2-7 provide the parts outside the CDR3, is SQTIHQWPATLVQPVGSPLSLECTVEGTSNPNLYWYRQAAGRGLQLLFYSVGIGQISSEVPQNLSASRPQDRQFILSSKKLLLSDSGFYLCAWSGDSSYEQYFGPGTRLTVT.

The rearrangement uses TRBV6-5 and TRBJ1-5; a weak D match, TRBD1 (6 bases). Per the germline V gene, CDR1 is MNHEY and CDR2 is SVGAGI. The CDR3 extends over 14 amino acids. Trimming stripped 4 bases from V and 3 bases from J, with 10 bases between. The chain's CDR3 is CASSLQGSNQPQHF. CDR3 in DNA: TGTGCCAGCAGTTTACAGGGTTCCAATCAGCCCCAGCATTTT.

The rearrangement uses TRBV30 and TRBJ1-2; no clear D gene. This CDR3 region has 12 residues. V was cut by 4 bases and J by 10 bases, with 16 bases left in between. The germline CDR1 and CDR2 sequences are GTSNPN and SVGIG (reference sequence). In nucleotides, the CDR3 is TGTGCCTGGATAGGACCTTCGGGGATCTACACCTTC. Protein product: CAWIGPSGIYTF.

This CDR3 reads CASSSGTGKAFF. CDR3 DNA: TGTGCCAGCAGTTCCGGTACAGGGAAAGCTTTCTTT. This rearrangement joins TRBV7-9 to TRBJ1-1, with TRBD1 as a possible D gene (6 bases). Per the germline V gene, CDR1 is SEHNR and CDR2 is FQNEAQ (reference sequence). CDR3 length: 12 residues. The ends were cut back, 6 bases at V and 9 bases at J, with 14 bases in the middle.

The chain carries TRBV18 and TRBJ1-1; 10 bases match TRBD1. This CDR3 is built from 16 residues. The germline V gene has CDR1 KGHSH and CDR2 LQKENI. The J segment lost 6 bases and the V segment lost 3 bases, leaving 10 bases of the junction unmatched. CDR3 in amino acids: CASSPSRDRGYPEAFF. In DNA form, the CDR3 reads TGTGCCAGCTCACCGTCAAGGGACAGGGGATACCCTGAAGCTTTCTTT.

The chain couples TRBV9 to TRBJ2-1, with D uncertain. The CDR3 consists of 18 residues. Germline CDR1 and CDR2: SGDLS and YYNGEE. Trimming took off 0 bases at V and 0 bases at J, with 16 bases between the two ends. CDR3 sequence: CASSVEEWATSSYNEQFF. In DNA form, the CDR3 reads TGTGCCAGCAGCGTAGAAGAATGGGCAACGAGCTCCTACAATGAGCAGTTCTTC.

V is TRBV10-3 and J is TRBJ2-3; D possibly corresponds to TRBD2 (6 bases). Germline loops: CDR1 ENHRY, CDR2 SYGVKD. The CDR3 runs 14 residues. V was trimmed by 9 bases and J by 1 base, leaving 14 bases between them. This chain's CDR3 is CAISGVFGTDTQYF. CDR3 nucleotide sequence: TGTGCCATTTCGGGGGTCTTCGGCACAGATACGCAGTATTTT.

This clone was observed a few times. This chain connects TRBV19 to TRBJ2-7, with D perhaps given as TRBD1 or TRBD2 (5 bases each). The CDR3 runs to 17 residues. Germline CDR1 and CDR2: LNHDA and SQIVND (reference sequence). V gave up 2 bases and J gave up 0 bases, with 17 bases separating them. CDR3 nucleotides: TGTGCCAGTAGTATATCGGCGTCGAGGGGAAGCTCCTACGAGCAGTACTTC. This translates into CASSISASRGSSYEQYF.

This chain connects TRBV30 to TRBJ1-5, with 7 bases lining up with TRBD1. Germline-derived CDR1 and CDR2 are GTSNPN and SVGIG (reference sequence). This CDR3 contains 16 residues. Trimming removed 2 bases from V and 3 bases from J; junction bases left unmatched: 10. CDR3 region: CAWSTGAGDINQPQHF. CDR3 DNA: TGTGCCTGGAGTACAGGGGCGGGGGATATCAATCAGCCCCAGCATTTT. Complete variable domain (other parts from reference TRBV30 and TRBJ1-5): SQTIHQWPATLVQPVGSPLSLECTVEGTSNPNLYWYRQAAGRGLQLLFYSVGIGQISSEVPQNLSASRPQDRQFILSSKKLLLSDSGFYLCAWSTGAGDINQPQHFGDGTRLSIL.

V and J are TRBV28 and TRBJ1-1; D ambiguous. The V gene's germline CDR1 is MDHEN and CDR2 SYDVKM. The V end lost 7 bases, the J end lost 3 bases, and 9 bases lay between the germline ends. CDR3 length: 12 residues. The CDR3 region is CASTPGDTEAFF. CDR3 coding DNA: TGTGCCAGCACTCCCGGAGACACTGAAGCTTTCTTT. Full variable domain (rest looked up from reference TRBV28 and TRBJ1-1): DVKVTQSSRYLVKRTGEKVFLECVQDMDHENMFWYRQDPGLGLRLIYFSYDVKMKEKGDIPEGYSVSREKKERFSLILESASTNQTSMYLCASTPGDTEAFFGQGTRLTVV.

The chain carries TRBV5-1 and TRBJ1-1; D call uncertain. V lost 0 bases to trimming and J lost 4 bases, with 7 bases between them. In germline, CDR1 is SGHRS, CDR2 YFSETQ. The CDR3 spans 13 residues. CDR3 region: CASSLGESTEAFF. The CDR3 region has the DNA TGCGCCAGCAGCTTGGGGGAGAGCACTGAAGCTTTCTTT.

V and J are TRBV19 and TRBJ2-7; a weak D match, TRBD1 (6 bases). The germline V gene encodes CDR1 LNHDA and CDR2 SQIVND (reference sequence). CDR3 length equals 14 residues. V gave up 2 bases and J gave up 4 bases, with 12 bases separating them. The CDR3 region is CASSISGRGYEQYF. Here the CDR3 DNA reads TGTGCCAGTAGTATAAGTGGCAGGGGATACGAGCAGTACTTC. Based on the CDR3 plus reference TRBV19 and TRBJ2-7, the full variable domain is DGGITQSPKYLFRKEGQNVTLSCEQNLNHDAMYWYRQDPGQGLRLIYYSQIVNDFQKGDIAEGYSVSREKKESFPLTVTSAQKNPTAFYLCASSISGRGYEQYFGPGTRLTVT.

V usage is TRBV6-5 and J usage is TRBJ2-3; either TRBD1 or TRBD2 may fit D (5 bases each). In germline, CDR1 is MNHEY, CDR2 SVGAGI. CDR3 size: 15 residues. V shed 8 bases and J shed 4 bases, with 19 bases lying between them. The CDR3 here is CASASHGAGADTQYF. The CDR3 DNA follows: TGTGCCAGCGCCTCACACGGGGCGGGCGCAGATACGCAGTATTTT.

Within the sample, this clone is hyperexpanded. The J gene is TRBJ2-7, the V gene TRBV19; 10 positions match TRBD2. The trim removed 6 bases at V and 1 base at J, leaving 3 bases unmatched. This CDR3 has 14 residues. Germline V gene data show CDR1 as LNHDA and CDR2 as SQIVND (reference sequence). The CDR3 loop reads CASRRTSGSYEQYF. As DNA, the CDR3 is TGTGCCAGTAGAAGGACTAGCGGTTCCTACGAGCAGTACTTC.

The V and J genes are TRBV6-1 and TRBJ1-1; 10 bases map to TRBD1. The V gene's germline CDR1 is MNHNS and CDR2 SASEGT. The trim removed 2 bases at V and 7 bases at J, leaving 7 bases unmatched. This CDR3 is 15 amino acids long. This CDR3 is CASSESGTGALEAFF. The CDR3 DNA reads as TGTGCCAGCAGTGAATCAGGGACAGGGGCACTTGAAGCTTTCTTT.

This clone is a singleton in its sample. The chain has TRBV4-1 and TRBJ2-3, with 10 positions matching TRBD1. V was clipped by 4 bases and J by 4 bases; unmatched bases: 8. CDR3 length: 16 residues. The germline V gene has CDR1 MGHRA and CDR2 YSYEKL. CDR3 in DNA: TGCGCCAGCAGCCGGGCTGGGACAGGGGCCGCAGATACGCAGTATTTT. Translating it yields CASSRAGTGAADTQYF.

CDR3 in amino acids: CASTASPVGYEQYF. CDR3 sequence (DNA): TGTGCCAGCACAGCGTCACCTGTGGGCTACGAGCAGTACTTC. This chain uses TRBV5-4 with TRBJ2-7; D is uncertain. CDR1 is SGHNT, CDR2 YYREEE, per germline (reference sequence). The CDR3 has 14 amino acids. Trimming took off 6 bases at V and 3 bases at J, with 16 bases between the two ends.

The chain couples TRBV5-5 to TRBJ2-5; TRBD1 matches at 9 bases. V dropped 4 bases and J dropped 5; count of bases not matched to a gene: 9. Germline V gene data show CDR1 as SGHKS and CDR2 as YYEKEE (reference sequence). The CDR3 has 15 amino acids. The CDR3 bases are TGTGCCAGCAGCCCATACAGGGGGCTTAGGGAGACCCAGTACTTC. Encoded protein: CASSPYRGLRETQYF. Combining the CDR3 with reference TRBV5-5 and TRBJ2-5 gives the whole variable domain DAGVTQSPTHLIKTRGQQVTLRCSPISGHKSVSWYQQVLGQGPQFIFQYYEKEERGRGNFPDRFSARQFPNYSSELNVNALLLGDSALYLCASSPYRGLRETQYFGPGTRLLVL.

This clone was seen a handful of times. The chain links TRBV2 to TRBJ1-2; D unclear. Trimming removed 2 bases at V and 4 bases at J, with 8 bases between. The CDR3 length is 13 residues. The germline V gene has CDR1 SNHLY and CDR2 FYNNEI. The CDR3 loop reads CASSEREVYGYTF. The CDR3 bases are TGTGCCAGCAGTGAAAGGGAGGTCTATGGCTACACCTTC.

V gene TRBV6-1 combines with J gene TRBJ1-3; 7 nucleotides agree with TRBD1. The CDR3 has 12 amino acids. J gave up 11 bases and V 3 bases, and 4 bases lay outside the gene matches. Germline-derived CDR1 and CDR2 are MNHNS and SASEGT. CDR3 protein: CASSDRQGSIYF. The CDR3 DNA is TGTGCCAGCAGTGACCGACAGGGTTCCATATATTTT.

This clone has just one count. This sample also contains other DNA sequences that code for the same CDR3. This chain joins TRBV13 and TRBJ2-7, with a tentative D call TRBD1 (6 bases). V lost 3 bases, J lost 2 bases, and 11 bases lay in between. The CDR3 has 14 residues. CDR1 is PRHDT, CDR2 FYEKMQ, per germline (reference sequence). This CDR3 reads CASSLGASTYEQYF. The CDR3 DNA sequence: TGTGCCAGCAGCTTGGGGGCGTCTACCTACGAGCAGTACTTC.

The chain is built from TRBV30 and TRBJ1-1, with a weak D call TRBD1 (5 bases). The CDR3 runs 19 residues. Trimming shortened V by 0 bases and J by 4 bases, and 27 bases separated the two germline ends. Germline values: CDR1 GTSNPN, CDR2 SVGIG (reference sequence). This chain's CDR3 is CAWSVGRQGGSGRGTEAFF. The DNA of the CDR3 is TGTGCCTGGAGTGTGGGCCGGCAGGGTGGTAGCGGGAGGGGCACTGAAGCTTTCTTT.